A single sample gave rise to the 26 T cell receptor beta chains below, sequenced in a study of early T cells in non-severe SARS-CoV-2 infection. MiXCR was run by TCRdb on the 5' RACE reads, yielding one entry per CDR3 protein. The sample includes roughly 83,000 distinct CDR3 sequences, about 10% of them seen just once. The source was whole blood, collected at baseline. These receptors all stem from an adult who was a healthcare worker with PCR-confirmed SARS-CoV-2 infection or an uninfected control (not recorded which).

There are a few counts of this clonotype. The chain has TRBV6-6 and TRBJ1-1; TRBD1 matches 7 bases. Per the germline V gene, CDR1 is MNHNY and CDR2 is SVGAGI (reference sequence). Trimming removed 6 bases from V and 1 base from J; junction bases left unmatched: 2. This CDR3 spans 13 amino acids. The CDR3: CASRWTGNTEAFF. The CDR3 region has the DNA TGTGCCAGCAGGTGGACAGGGAACACTGAAGCTTTCTTT.

The genes are TRBV20-1 and TRBJ2-3, with 8 bases identical to TRBD2. V was clipped by 3 bases and J by 0 bases; unmatched bases: 11. The CDR3 has 17 residues. CDR1 DFQATT and CDR2 SNEGSKA come from the germline V gene (reference sequence). CDR3 sequence: CSASRLAGMTSTDTQYF. As DNA, the CDR3 is TGCAGTGCTAGTCGGCTAGCGGGCATGACTAGCACAGATACGCAGTATTTT.

V usage is TRBV27 and J usage is TRBJ2-2; weak D call: TRBD1 (5 bases). CDR3 length: 15 residues. V was clipped by 6 bases and J by 4 bases, with 15 bases between them. CDR1 MNHEY and CDR2 SMNVEV come from the germline V gene (reference sequence). The CDR3 DNA follows: TGTGCCAGCAGCTATAGGACATACACCACCGGGGAGCTGTTTTTT. Its protein product is CASSYRTYTTGELFF.

This clonotype was recorded at least ten times. The V call is TRBV20-1, the J call TRBJ2-1; perhaps TRBD2 as D (5 bases). With 2 bases removed from V and 7 bases from J, the gap between germline ends came to 9 bases. From germline, CDR1 is DFQATT and CDR2 SNEGSKA (reference sequence). The CDR3 extends over 12 amino acids. This chain's CDR3 is CSARFPGNEQFF. The CDR3 coding sequence is TGCAGTGCTAGATTTCCGGGGAATGAGCAGTTCTTC.

This sequence joins TRBV20-1 and TRBJ1-4; D remains unclear. V lost 2 bases and J 6 bases, leaving 10 bases between the germline ends. The CDR3 runs 13 residues. CDR1 and CDR2 from the germline V gene are DFQATT and SNEGSKA (reference sequence). CDR3 nucleotides: TGCAGTGCTAGATCCCCTTCGCATGAAAAACTGTTTTTT. Translated: CSARSPSHEKLFF.

The chain combines TRBV28 with TRBJ1-5; tentative D call: TRBD1 (5 bases). The CDR3 covers 13 residues. Germline V gene sequence: CDR1 MDHEN, CDR2 SYDVKM. Trimming took off 5 bases at V and 7 bases at J, with 12 bases between the two ends. The chain's CDR3 is CASSIQGRQPQHF. The CDR3 DNA is TGTGCCAGCAGTATTCAGGGTAGGCAGCCCCAGCATTTT.

The rearrangement links TRBV20-1 to TRBJ2-7; D unclear. Germline loops: CDR1 DFQATT, CDR2 SNEGSKA (reference sequence). Trimming took off 4 bases at V and 0 bases at J, with 10 bases between the two ends. CDR3 size: 13 residues. The CDR3 nucleotides read TGCAGTGCTACTAGATCCCTCTCCTACGAGCAGTACTTC. Its protein is CSATRSLSYEQYF.

This clonotype was found many times. This rearrangement joins TRBV6-4 to TRBJ2-3; unclear D gene. The length of the CDR3 is 16 residues. Germline lookup yields CDR1 MRHNA and CDR2 SNTAGT. V was pared by 8 bases and J by 2 bases, with 20 bases between. Here the CDR3 reads CASPRAGRIPTDTQYF. DNA of the CDR3: TGTGCCAGCCCCCGAGCCGGACGAATACCCACAGATACGCAGTATTTT.

This clonotype was counted between two and nine times. This chain uses TRBV6-2 or TRBV6-3 with TRBJ2-7; 8 bases are a match to TRBD2. CDR1 is MNHEY and CDR2 is SVGEGT in the germline V gene. The CDR3 sequence is 17 residues long. V lost 5 bases and J lost 4; bases outside the gene matches: 16. For the CDR3, the DNA is TGTGCCAGCAGTGGAATCCCGCGGGGACTAGTAAAGTACGAGCAGTACTTC. Protein product: CASSGIPRGLVKYEQYF.

This clonotype showed up just a few times. V gene TRBV12-3 or TRBV12-4 combines with J gene TRBJ2-5; D might be TRBD2 (5 bases). Deletions cut 5 bases from V and 5 bases from J, with 12 bases between. The CDR3 has 13 residues. CDR3 coding DNA: TGTGCCAGCAGTCTGGACTCGCGTGAGACCCAGTACTTC. The encoded protein is CASSLDSRETQYF.

Many counts were recorded for this clonotype. The chain combines TRBV10-1 with TRBJ2-3; TRBD2 matches at 14 bases. V shed 3 bases and J 13 bases; nucleotides not matched to a gene: 6. From germline, CDR1 is WNHNN and CDR2 SYGVQD (reference sequence). The CDR3 is 14 residues long. CDR3 sequence reads: CASSEGLAGGVKYF. The CDR3 region has the DNA TGCGCCAGCAGTGAAGGACTAGCGGGAGGCGTCAAGTATTTT.

This clonotype came up many times. The CDR3 reads CASSQWERYNEQFF. The DNA for the CDR3 is TGTGCCAGCAGCCAATGGGAGCGGTACAATGAGCAGTTCTTC. The chain combines TRBV14 with TRBJ2-1, with D maybe TRBD2 (5 bases). Germline CDR1 SGHDN, CDR2 FVKESK. The CDR3 covers 14 residues. V was trimmed by 2 bases and J by 4 bases, leaving 9 bases between them.

The chain joins TRBV5-6 to TRBJ1-1; TRBD1 aligns across 7 bases. The CDR3 is made up of 14 amino acids. Germline lookup yields CDR1 SGHDT and CDR2 YYEEEE. Trimming took 3 bases from V and 11 from J; bases not matched to a gene: 13. This CDR3 is CASSSPDRPSAAFF. DNA for the CDR3: TGTGCCAGCAGCTCACCGGACAGGCCTTCGGCGGCTTTCTTT.

In its sample, this clonotype was seen many times. The gene calls are TRBV7-8 and TRBJ1-5; D is possibly TRBD1 (5 bases). The V and J ends lost 5 bases and 2 bases respectively, with 16 bases between them. CDR1 and CDR2 from the germline V gene are SGHVS and FQNEAQ. The CDR3 covers 16 residues. CDR3 nucleotides: TGTGCCAGCAGCCCACTCCGTGGGGGGGGCAATCAGCCCCAGCATTTT. Translation gives CASSPLRGGGNQPQHF.

The chain employs TRBV5-1 and TRBJ1-2, with D possibly matching TRBD1 (6 bases). Germline lookup yields CDR1 SGHRS and CDR2 YFSETQ. V lost 0 bases, J lost 6 bases, and 15 bases lay in between. The CDR3 is 15 amino acids. CDR3 residues: CASSLEGQGANGYTF. The CDR3 region has the DNA TGCGCCAGCAGCTTGGAGGGACAAGGGGCCAATGGCTACACCTTC.

The chain employs TRBV25-1 and TRBJ2-5; 7 nucleotides align to TRBD2. V dropped 3 bases and J dropped 5; count of bases not matched to a gene: 12. There are 16 residues in the CDR3. The germline V gene has CDR1 MGHDK and CDR2 SYGVNS. The CDR3 is CASSDGGGPRPETQYF. The CDR3 coding sequence is TGTGCCAGCAGTGACGGCGGGGGACCGCGGCCGGAGACCCAGTACTTC. The variable domain in full, with the rest retrieved from reference TRBV25-1 and TRBJ2-5, is EADIYQTPRYLVIGTGKKITLECSQTMGHDKMYWYQQDPGMELHLIHYSYGVNSTEKGDLSSESTVSRIRTEHFPLTLESARPSHTSQYLCASSDGGGPRPETQYFGPGTRLLVL.

J is TRBJ2-1 and V is TRBV14, with TRBD2 as a possible D gene (6 bases). The CDR3 runs to 13 residues. The V end lost 4 bases, the J end lost 8 bases, and 12 bases lay between the germline ends. CDR1 is SGHDN and CDR2 is FVKESK in the germline V gene. The CDR3, as DNA: TGTGCCAGCAGCCCGGCCACGGGGGATGAGCAGTTCTTC. Amino acid sequence: CASSPATGDEQFF.

This clonotype was seen a few times. This chain's CDR3 is CASSAVDSSYYGYTF. The CDR3 DNA follows: TGTGCCAGCAGTGCCGTGGACAGCTCGTACTATGGCTACACCTTC. The chain recombines TRBV6-1 with TRBJ1-2; D perhaps matches TRBD1 (6 bases). The CDR3 has 15 amino acids. Germline V gene lookup returns CDR1 MNHNS and CDR2 SASEGT. Trimming stripped 4 bases from V and 3 bases from J, with 15 bases between.

This clonotype was seen ten or more times. The chain employs TRBV27 and TRBJ1-5, with TRBD1 matching 10 bases. Germline V lookup: CDR1 MNHEY, CDR2 SMNVEV (reference sequence). Trimming took 6 bases from V and 6 from J; bases not matched to a gene: 14. The CDR3 covers 17 residues. The CDR3 is CASRSTGTGAFGQPQHF. CDR3 nucleotide sequence: TGTGCCAGCAGATCTACCGGGACAGGGGCCTTTGGTCAGCCCCAGCATTTT.

This clonotype was detected only a few times. The rearrangement joins TRBV12-3 or TRBV12-4 to TRBJ1-4; the D is unclear. V shed 1 base and J shed 5 bases, with 5 bases lying between them. This CDR3 has 13 amino acids. Written as DNA, the CDR3 is TGTGCCAGCAGTTTAGGAGGAAATGAAAAACTGTTTTTT. Translating it yields CASSLGGNEKLFF.

The chain combines TRBV24-1 with TRBJ2-1; D is undetermined. V gave up 4 bases and J gave up 1 base, with 7 bases separating them. The CDR3 extends over 14 amino acids. The V gene's germline CDR1 is KGHDR and CDR2 SFDVKD. The CDR3 DNA reads TGTGCCACCAGTGAGGGTAGTTCCTACAATGAGCAGTTCTTC. Protein: CATSEGSSYNEQFF.

This chain connects TRBV4-1 to TRBJ2-4; 7 bases fit TRBD1. The V gene end was trimmed by 0 bases and the J gene end by 5 bases; junction bases not matched to a gene: 7. The CDR3 spans 16 residues. Germline V CDR1 and CDR2: MGHRA, YSYEKL. Here the CDR3 reads CASSQDRQGAQNIQYF. CDR3 sequence (DNA): TGCGCCAGCAGCCAAGACCGACAGGGAGCACAAAACATTCAGTACTTC.

This clonotype occurred many times. The chain links TRBV20-1 to TRBJ2-1; TRBD2 is a possible D gene (7 bases). V lost 0 bases and J lost 6, with 12 bases in between. Germline V CDR1 and CDR2: DFQATT, SNEGSKA (reference sequence). The CDR3 has 14 residues. CDR3 in DNA: TGCAGTGCTAGAGAAGGACTAGGGGGCAATGAGCAGTTCTTC. Amino acids: CSAREGLGGNEQFF.

The V gene is TRBV7-3, the J gene TRBJ2-5, with TRBD1 as a possible D gene (6 bases). CDR3 length: 16 residues. Between the trimmed V and J ends, which lost 3 bases and 5 bases, there was a span of 19 bases. Germline V gives CDR1 SGHTA, CDR2 FQGTGA. CDR3 sequence: CASSLGAWAPQETQYF. The CDR3 nucleotides are TGTGCCAGCAGCTTGGGGGCCTGGGCCCCGCAGGAGACCCAGTACTTC. The whole variable domain, filled in from reference TRBV7-3 and TRBJ2-5, reads GAGVSQTPSNKVTEKGKYVELRCDPISGHTALYWYRQSLGQGPEFLIYFQGTGAADDSGLPNDRFFAVRPEGSVSTLKIQRTERGDSAVYLCASSLGAWAPQETQYFGPGTRLLVL.

This clonotype has a single count. A single base separates this from a much larger clone, so it may be a read error. The chain joins TRBV28 to TRBJ2-7; D could derive from TRBD1 or TRBD2 (5 bases each). CDR1 and CDR2 from the germline V gene are MDHEN and SYDVKM. V was trimmed by 7 bases and J by 1 base, leaving 11 bases between them. This CDR3 comprises 13 residues. CDR3 bases: TGTGCCAGCACGACGGGACGGTCCTACGAGCAGTACTTC. Protein: CASTTGRSYEQYF.

This clonotype was seen more than once but under ten times. V is TRBV5-1 and J is TRBJ2-5; 14 nucleotides align to TRBD2. The trim removed 4 bases at V and 2 bases at J, leaving 4 bases unmatched. Germline V gene lookup returns CDR1 SGHRS and CDR2 YFSETQ. The CDR3 is 16 amino acids. In nucleotides, the CDR3 is TGCGCCAGCAGCCCCGGACTAGCGGGAGGACAAGAGACCCAGTACTTC. As protein: CASSPGLAGGQETQYF.